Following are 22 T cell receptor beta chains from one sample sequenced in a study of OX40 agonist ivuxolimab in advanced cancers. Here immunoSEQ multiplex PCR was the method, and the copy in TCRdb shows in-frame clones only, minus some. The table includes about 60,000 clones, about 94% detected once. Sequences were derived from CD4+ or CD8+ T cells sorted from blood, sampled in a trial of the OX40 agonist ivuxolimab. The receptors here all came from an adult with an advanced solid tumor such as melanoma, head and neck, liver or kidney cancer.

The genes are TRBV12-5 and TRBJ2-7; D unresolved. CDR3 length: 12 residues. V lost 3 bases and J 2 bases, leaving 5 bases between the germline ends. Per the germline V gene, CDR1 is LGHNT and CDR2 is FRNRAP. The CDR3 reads CASGFSTYEQYF. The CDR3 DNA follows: TGTGCTAGTGGTTTCAGCACCTACGAGCAGTACTTC. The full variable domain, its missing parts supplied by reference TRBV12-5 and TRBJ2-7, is DARVTQTPRHKVTEMGQEVTMRCQPILGHNTVFWYRQTMMQGLELLAYFRNRAPLDDSGMPKDRFSAEMPDATLATLKIQPSEPRDSAVYFCASGFSTYEQYFGPGTRLTVT.

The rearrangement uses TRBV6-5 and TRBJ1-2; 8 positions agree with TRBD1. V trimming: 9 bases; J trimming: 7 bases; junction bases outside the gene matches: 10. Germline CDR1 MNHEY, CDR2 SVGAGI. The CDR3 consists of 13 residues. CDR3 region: CASSPGGSGGYTF. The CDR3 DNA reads TGTGCCAGTTCCCCAGGGGGCTCGGGTGGCTACACCTTC.

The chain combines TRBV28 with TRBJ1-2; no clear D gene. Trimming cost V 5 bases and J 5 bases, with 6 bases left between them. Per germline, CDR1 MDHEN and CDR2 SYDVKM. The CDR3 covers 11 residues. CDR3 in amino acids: CASSNAYGYTF. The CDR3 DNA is TGTGCCAGCAGTAACGCGTATGGCTACACCTTC.

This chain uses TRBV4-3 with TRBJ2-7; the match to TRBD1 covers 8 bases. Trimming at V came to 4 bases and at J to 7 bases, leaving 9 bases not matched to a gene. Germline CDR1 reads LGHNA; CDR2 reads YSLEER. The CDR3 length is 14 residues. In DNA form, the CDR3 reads TGCGCCAGCAGCCCAGGACAGGGCACGGGAGAGCAGTACTTC. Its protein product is CASSPGQGTGEQYF.

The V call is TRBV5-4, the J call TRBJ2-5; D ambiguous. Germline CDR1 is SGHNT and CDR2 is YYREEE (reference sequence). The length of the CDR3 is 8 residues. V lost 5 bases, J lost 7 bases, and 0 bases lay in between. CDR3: CASRTQYF. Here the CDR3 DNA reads TGTGCCAGCAGGACCCAGTACTTC.

CDR3: CASSLLGEVFQTQYF. The CDR3 nucleotides are TGTGCCAGCAGTTTATTAGGGGAGGTATTCCAGACCCAGTACTTC. V and J are TRBV27 and TRBJ2-5; tentative D call: TRBD2 (6 bases). This CDR3 is 15 amino acids long. CDR1 and CDR2 from the germline V gene are MNHEY and SMNVEV (reference sequence). V was shortened by 1 base and J by 6 bases, with 15 bases between the two germline ends.

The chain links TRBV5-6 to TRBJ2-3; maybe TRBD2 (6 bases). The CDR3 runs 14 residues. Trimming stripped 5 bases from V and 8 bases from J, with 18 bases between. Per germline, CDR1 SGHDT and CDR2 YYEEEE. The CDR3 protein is CASRGRSGAGTQYF. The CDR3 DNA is TGTGCCAGCAGGGGGAGGAGCGGCGCGGGTACGCAGTATTTT. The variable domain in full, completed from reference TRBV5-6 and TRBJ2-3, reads DAGVTQSPTHLIKTRGQQVTLRCSPKSGHDTVSWYQQALGQGPQFIFQYYEEEERQRGNFPDRFSGHQFPNYSSELNVNALLLGDSALYLCASRGRSGAGTQYFGPGTRLTVL.

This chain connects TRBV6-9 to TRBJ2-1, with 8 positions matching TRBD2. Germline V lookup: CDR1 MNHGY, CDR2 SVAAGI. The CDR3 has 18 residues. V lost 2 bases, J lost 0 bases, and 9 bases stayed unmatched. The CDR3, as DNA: TGTGCCAGCAGTTATGCCCCACAGCGGGAGAGCTCCTACAATGAGCAGTTCTTC. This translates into CASSYAPQRESSYNEQFF.

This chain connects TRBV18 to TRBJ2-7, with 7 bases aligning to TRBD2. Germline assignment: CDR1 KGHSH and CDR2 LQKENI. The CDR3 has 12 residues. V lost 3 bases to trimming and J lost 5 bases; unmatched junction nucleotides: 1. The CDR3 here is CASSPRGDEQYF. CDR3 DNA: TGTGCCAGCTCACCTCGGGGGGACGAGCAGTACTTC.

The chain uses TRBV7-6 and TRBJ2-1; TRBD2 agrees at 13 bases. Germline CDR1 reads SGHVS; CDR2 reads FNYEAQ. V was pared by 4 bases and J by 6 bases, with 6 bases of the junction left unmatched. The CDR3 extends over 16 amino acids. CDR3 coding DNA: TGTGCCAGCAGCTCTCTGACTAGCGGGAGGCGCAATGAGCAGTTCTTC. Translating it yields CASSSLTSGRRNEQFF.

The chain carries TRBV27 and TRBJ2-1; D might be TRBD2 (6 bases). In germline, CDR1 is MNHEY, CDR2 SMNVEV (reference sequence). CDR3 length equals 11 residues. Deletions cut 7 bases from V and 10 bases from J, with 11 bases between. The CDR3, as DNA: TGTGCCAGCACGGAGGGAAACGAGCAGTTCTTC. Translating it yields CASTEGNEQFF.

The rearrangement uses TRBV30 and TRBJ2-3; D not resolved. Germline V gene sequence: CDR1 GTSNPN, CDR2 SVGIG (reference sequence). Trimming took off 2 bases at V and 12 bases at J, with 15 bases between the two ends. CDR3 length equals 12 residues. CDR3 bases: TGTGCCTGGAGTCCTTCCTCCGGTGAACAGTATTTT. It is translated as CAWSPSSGEQYF.

The CDR3: CASSPGTSGVEQYF. CDR3 DNA: TGTGCCAGCAGCCCCGGGACTAGCGGGGTAGAGCAGTACTTC. This rearrangement joins TRBV7-8 to TRBJ2-7; TRBD2 agrees at 13 bases. Germline CDR1 and CDR2: SGHVS and FQNEAQ. Germline trimming cut 5 bases from V and 7 bases from J; bases unmatched to any gene: 5. This CDR3 contains 14 residues.

CDR3 region: CASSFLPGPSNQPQHF. The CDR3, as DNA: TGTGCCAGCAGCTTTTTACCGGGCCCTAGCAATCAGCCCCAGCATTTT. This chain uses TRBV7-8 with TRBJ1-5; D gene unclear. The CDR3 contains 16 residues. The germline gives CDR1 SGHVS, CDR2 FQNEAQ. V lost 3 bases, J lost 0 bases, and 12 bases lay in between.

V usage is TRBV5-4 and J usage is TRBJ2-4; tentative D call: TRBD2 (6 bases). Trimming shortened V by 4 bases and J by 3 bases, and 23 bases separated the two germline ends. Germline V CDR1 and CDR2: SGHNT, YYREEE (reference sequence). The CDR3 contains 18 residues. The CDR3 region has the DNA TGTGCCAGCAGCCCGGAGGGACTTCTAGGCTCGGGCAAAAACATTCAGTACTTC. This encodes CASSPEGLLGSGKNIQYF.

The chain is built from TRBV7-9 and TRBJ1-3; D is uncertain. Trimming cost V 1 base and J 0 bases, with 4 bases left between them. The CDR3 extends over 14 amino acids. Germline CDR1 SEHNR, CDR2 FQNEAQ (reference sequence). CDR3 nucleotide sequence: TGTGCCAGCAGCTTAGGCTACTCTGGAAACACCATATATTTT. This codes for CASSLGYSGNTIYF.

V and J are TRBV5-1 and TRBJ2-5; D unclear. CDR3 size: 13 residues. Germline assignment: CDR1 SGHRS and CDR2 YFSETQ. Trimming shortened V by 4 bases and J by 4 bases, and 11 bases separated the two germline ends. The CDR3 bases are TGCGCCAGCAGCCTGGACCCTAGAGAGACCCAGTACTTC. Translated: CASSLDPRETQYF. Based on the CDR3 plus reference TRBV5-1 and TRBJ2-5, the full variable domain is KAGVTQTPRYLIKTRGQQVTLSCSPISGHRSVSWYQQTPGQGLQFLFEYFSETQRNKGNFPGRFSGRQFSNSRSEMNVSTLELGDSALYLCASSLDPRETQYFGPGTRLLVL.

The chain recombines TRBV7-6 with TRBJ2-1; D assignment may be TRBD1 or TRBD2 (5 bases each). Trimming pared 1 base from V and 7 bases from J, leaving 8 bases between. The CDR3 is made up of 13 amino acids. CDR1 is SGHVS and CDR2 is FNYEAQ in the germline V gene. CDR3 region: CASSLGGFNEQFF. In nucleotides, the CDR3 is TGTGCCAGCAGCTTAGGGGGGTTTAATGAGCAGTTCTTC.

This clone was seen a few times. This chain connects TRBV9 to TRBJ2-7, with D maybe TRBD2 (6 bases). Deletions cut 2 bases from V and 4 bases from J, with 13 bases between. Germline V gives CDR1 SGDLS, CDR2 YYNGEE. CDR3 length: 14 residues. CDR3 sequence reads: CASSVTGDGYEQYF. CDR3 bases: TGTGCCAGCAGCGTCACGGGAGACGGGTACGAGCAGTACTTC. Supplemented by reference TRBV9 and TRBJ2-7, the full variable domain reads DSGVTQTPKHLITATGQRVTLRCSPRSGDLSVYWYQQSLDQGLQFLIQYYNGEERAKGNILERFSAQQFPDLHSELNLSSLELGDSALYFCASSVTGDGYEQYFGPGTRLTVT.

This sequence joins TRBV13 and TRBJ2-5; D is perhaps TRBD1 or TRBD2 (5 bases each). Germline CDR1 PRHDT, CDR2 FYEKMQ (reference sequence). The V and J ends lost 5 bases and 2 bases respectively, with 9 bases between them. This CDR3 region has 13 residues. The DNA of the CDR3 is TGTGCCAGCAGCCCGGGACGTCAAGAGACCCAGTACTTC. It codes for CASSPGRQETQYF.

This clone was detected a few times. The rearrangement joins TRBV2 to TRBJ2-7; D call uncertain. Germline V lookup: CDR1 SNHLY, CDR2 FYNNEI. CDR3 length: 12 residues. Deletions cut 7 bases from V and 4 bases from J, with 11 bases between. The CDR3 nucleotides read TGTGCCAGCATCGGAGAAGAATACGAGCAGTACTTC. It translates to CASIGEEYEQYF. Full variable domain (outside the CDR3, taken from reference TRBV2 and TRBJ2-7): EPEVTQTPSHQVTQMGQEVILRCVPISNHLYFYWYRQILGQKVEFLVSFYNNEISEKSEIFDDQFSVERPDGSNFTLKIRSTKLEDSAMYFCASIGEEYEQYFGPGTRLTVT.

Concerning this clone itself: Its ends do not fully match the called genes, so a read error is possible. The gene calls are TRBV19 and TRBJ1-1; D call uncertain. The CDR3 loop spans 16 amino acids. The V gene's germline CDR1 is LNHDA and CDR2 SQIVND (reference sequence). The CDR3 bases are TGTGCCAGTAGTTTAGAGATCGGCAGAATGAACACTGAAGCTTTCTTT. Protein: CASSLEIGRMNTEAFF.